A selection of T cell receptor beta chains follows, all from one sample in a study of T-cell reconstitution after alpha-beta-depleted transplantation in children. TCRdb itself ran the PCR reads through MiXCR, one entry per CDR3 protein. In the table there are nearly 550,000 distinct CDR3 sequences, around 17% of which are singletons. The sequenced sample was PBMCs from the stem cell graft donor, obtained from the stem cell graft. The receptor set was obtained from a human donor who donated a stem cell graft to a child with acute lymphoblastic leukemia. CDR3s include the opening cysteine and the closing phenylalanine or tryptophan. The D gene is left open where the match is weak. Only some rows state a clone size, as once, few, many or a class for expanded clones.

D: .; size: few; J: TRBJ2-1; V: TRBV3-1; CDR3: CASSQGGNNEQFF; DNA: TGTGCCAGCAGCCAAGGCGGGAACAATGAGCAGTTCTTC
D: TRBD1; size: .; J: TRBJ2-5; V: TRBV28; CDR3: CASGPPGQGGEETQYF; DNA: TGTGCCAGCGGTCCTCCGGGACAGGGAGGGGAAGAGACCCAGTACTTC
D: .; size: many; J: TRBJ2-1; V: TRBV5-1; CDR3: CASSLVPVDEQFF; DNA: TGCGCCAGCAGCTTGGTACCCGTGGATGAGCAGTTCTTC
D: .; size: .; J: TRBJ1-3; V: TRBV7-6; CDR3: CASSRTGSGNTIYF; DNA: TGTGCCAGCAGCCGCACAGGCTCTGGAAACACCATATATTTT
D: .; size: .; J: TRBJ2-7; V: TRBV20-1; CDR3: CSARVGPSYEQYF; DNA: TGCAGTGCTAGGGTCGGGCCTTCCTACGAGCAGTACTTC
D: TRBD1; size: .; J: TRBJ2-7; V: TRBV18; CDR3: CASSPAVNRGLGEQYF; DNA: TGTGCCAGCTCACCAGCAGTTAACAGGGGGCTTGGCGAGCAGTACTTC
D: .; size: .; J: TRBJ2-7; V: TRBV20-1; CDR3: CSTGRYSYEQYF; DNA: TGCAGTACGGGCCGTTACTCCTACGAGCAGTACTTC
D: TRBD2; size: few; J: TRBJ2-3; V: TRBV4-2; CDR3: CASSQELVGTSWDTQYF; DNA: TGTGCCAGCAGCCAAGAGTTGGTAGGGACTAGTTGGGATACGCAGTATTTT
D: .; size: few; J: TRBJ2-7; V: TRBV27; CDR3: CASSLTAFYEQYF; DNA: TGTGCCAGCAGCCTGACAGCCTTCTACGAGCAGTACTTC
D: .; size: .; J: TRBJ2-7; V: TRBV5-6; CDR3: CASSHDGSYEQYF; DNA: TGTGCCAGCAGCCACGACGGTTCCTACGAGCAGTACTTC
D: .; size: .; J: TRBJ2-2; V: TRBV5-1; CDR3: CASSLTAGQNTGELFF; DNA: TGCGCCAGCAGCTTGACGGCGGGTCAGAACACCGGGGAGCTGTTTTTT
D: .; size: .; J: TRBJ2-4; V: TRBV12-3/TRBV12-4; CDR3: CASSLGSGGNIQYF; DNA: TGTGCCAGCAGTTTAGGGTCAGGGGGGAACATTCAGTACTTC
D: TRBD2; size: .; J: TRBJ2-3; V: TRBV7-3; CDR3: CASSLEIAGSPTDTQYF; DNA: TGTGCCAGCAGCTTAGAGATAGCGGGCTCCCCCACAGATACGCAGTATTTT
D: TRBD2; size: .; J: TRBJ2-3; V: TRBV27; CDR3: CASTERGLAAQGTQYF; DNA: TGTGCCAGCACCGAACGGGGACTAGCGGCTCAGGGTACGCAGTATTTT
D: .; size: few; J: TRBJ2-1; V: TRBV15; CDR3: CATSRDPRSSYNEQFF; DNA: TGTGCCACCAGCAGAGACCCGAGGAGCTCCTACAATGAGCAGTTCTTC
D: .; size: few; J: TRBJ2-1; V: TRBV20-1; CDR3: CSACPAGTYNEQFF; DNA: TGCAGTGCCTGCCCAGCGGGGACATACAATGAGCAGTTCTTC